This T cell receptor (beta chain) is drawn from a study of cytomegalovirus exposure and HLA in healthy donors. General observations from the study: The majority of TCR sequences were rare, yet some public TCRs appeared in many donors. It was reported that the classifier diagnosed cytomegalovirus status with high specificity and sensitivity in both the original and validation cohorts. A later analysis found first-cohort TCR clusters tended to co-occur in the 130 or so validation repertoires.

CDR3 size: 13 residues. CDR1 and CDR2 (germline): MDHEN, SYDVKM. V was trimmed by 7 bases and J by 5 bases, leaving 14 bases between them. Points on this clone: No antigen is known for it.

Among the roughly 120 subjects of the validation cohort, separate from the 666-subject first cohort, were the donors. The data were produced by immunoSEQ multiplex PCR, yet TCRdb's version contains in-frame clones alone and is incomplete. The table has roughly 56,000 clones, just under 95% seen once; the top ten hold approximately 2.5%. This chain joins TRBV28 and TRBJ1-1; D possibly corresponds to TRBD1 (5 bases). The source is a man aged 18-30 years in good health and CMV-seronegative. The source material was PBMCs. The CDR3 DNA is TGTGCCAGCACTTTGGCGGGGGGGACTGAAGCTTTCTTT. Translated, it gives CASTLAGGTEAFF.